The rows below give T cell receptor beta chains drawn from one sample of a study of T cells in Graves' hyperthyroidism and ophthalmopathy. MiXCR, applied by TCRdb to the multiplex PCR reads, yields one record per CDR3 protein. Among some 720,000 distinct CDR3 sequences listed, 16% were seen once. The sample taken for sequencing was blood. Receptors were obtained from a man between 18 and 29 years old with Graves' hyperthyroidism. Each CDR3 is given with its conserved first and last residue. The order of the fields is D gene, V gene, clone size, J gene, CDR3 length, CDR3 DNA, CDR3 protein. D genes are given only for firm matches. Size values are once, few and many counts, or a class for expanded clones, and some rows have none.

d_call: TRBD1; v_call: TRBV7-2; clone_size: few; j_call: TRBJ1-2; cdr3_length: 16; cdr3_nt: TGTGCCAGCAGCCCCGGGACAGGGGGCCCTAACTATGGCTACACCTTC; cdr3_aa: CASSPGTGGPNYGYTF
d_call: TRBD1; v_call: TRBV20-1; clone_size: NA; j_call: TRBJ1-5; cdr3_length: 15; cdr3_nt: TGCAGTGCTCCTAACAGGGGCTCTGGCAATCAGCCCCAGCATTTT; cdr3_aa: CSAPNRGSGNQPQHF
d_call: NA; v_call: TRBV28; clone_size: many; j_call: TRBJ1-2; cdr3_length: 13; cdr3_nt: TGTGCCAGCAGCCTCGGGACGGGATATGGCTACACCTTC; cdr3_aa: CASSLGTGYGYTF
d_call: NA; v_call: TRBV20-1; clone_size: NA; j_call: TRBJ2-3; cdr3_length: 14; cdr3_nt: TGCAGTGCTAGAGAGCCTAGCGGCACAGATACGCAGTATTTT; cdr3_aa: CSAREPSGTDTQYF
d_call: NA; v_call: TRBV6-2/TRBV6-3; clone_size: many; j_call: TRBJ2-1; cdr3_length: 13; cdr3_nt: TGTGCCAGCAGTTACTCTAGGACGAATGAGCAGTTCTTC; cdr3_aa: CASSYSRTNEQFF
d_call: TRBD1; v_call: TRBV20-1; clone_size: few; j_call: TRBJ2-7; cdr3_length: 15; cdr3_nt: TGCAGTGCTAGAGATTTAGGACAGGGGGAGTACGAGCAGTACTTC; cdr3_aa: CSARDLGQGEYEQYF
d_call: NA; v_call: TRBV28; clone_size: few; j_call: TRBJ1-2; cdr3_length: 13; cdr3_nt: TGTGCCAGCTCCCTAGGGGAGGGGCGCGGCTACACCTTC; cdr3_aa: CASSLGEGRGYTF
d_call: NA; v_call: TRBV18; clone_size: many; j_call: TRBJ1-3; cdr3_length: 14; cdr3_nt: TGTGCCAGCTCACCGGACCGGACTGGAAACACCATATATTTT; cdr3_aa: CASSPDRTGNTIYF
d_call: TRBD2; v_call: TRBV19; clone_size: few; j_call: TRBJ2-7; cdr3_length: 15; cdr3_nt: TGTGCCAGTAGTATGACACTAGCGGGAGAAAGCGAGCAGTACTTC; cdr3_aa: CASSMTLAGESEQYF
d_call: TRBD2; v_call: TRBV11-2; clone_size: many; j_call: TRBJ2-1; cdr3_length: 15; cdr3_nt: TGTGCCAGCAGCTTAAGCGGGAGGCTCTACAATGAGCAGTTCTTC; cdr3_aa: CASSLSGRLYNEQFF
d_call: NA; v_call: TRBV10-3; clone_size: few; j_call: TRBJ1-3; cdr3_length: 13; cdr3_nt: TGTGCCATCAGGCAGGGCTCTGGAAACACCATATATTTT; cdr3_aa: CAIRQGSGNTIYF
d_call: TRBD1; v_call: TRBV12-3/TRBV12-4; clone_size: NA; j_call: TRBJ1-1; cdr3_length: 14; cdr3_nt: TGTGCCAGCAGCCTCACAGGGGGCCACACTGAAGCTTCCTTT; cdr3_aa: CASSLTGGHTEASF
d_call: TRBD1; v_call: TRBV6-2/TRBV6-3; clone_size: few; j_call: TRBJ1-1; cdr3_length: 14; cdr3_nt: TGTGCCAGCAGCAACAGGGGGCTAAGAGCTGAAGCTTTCTTT; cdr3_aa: CASSNRGLRAEAFF
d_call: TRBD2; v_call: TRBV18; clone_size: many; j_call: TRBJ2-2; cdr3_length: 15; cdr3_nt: TGTGCCAGCTCCCCTGGACTAGTCGCGGCCGGGGAGCTGTTTTTT; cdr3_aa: CASSPGLVAAGELFF
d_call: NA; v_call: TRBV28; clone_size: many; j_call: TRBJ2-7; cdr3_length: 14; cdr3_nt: TGTGCCAGCAGTTTTATTGCGGTACTGGGCGAGCAGTACTTC; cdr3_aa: CASSFIAVLGEQYF
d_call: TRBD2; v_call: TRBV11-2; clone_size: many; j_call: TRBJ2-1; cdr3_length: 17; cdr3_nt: TGTGCCAGCAGCTTGGGACTAGCGGGAGGGGTAAGGAATGAGCAGTTCTTC; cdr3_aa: CASSLGLAGGVRNEQFF
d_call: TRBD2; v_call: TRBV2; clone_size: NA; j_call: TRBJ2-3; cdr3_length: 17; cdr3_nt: TGTGCCAGCCCCAAGAGTAGCGGGGGGGCCTCGACAGATACGCAGTATTTT; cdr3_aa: CASPKSSGGASTDTQYF
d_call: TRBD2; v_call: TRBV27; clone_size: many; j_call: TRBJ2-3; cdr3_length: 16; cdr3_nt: TGTGCCAGCAGCCGCAACGGGAGGGGCCGGTCAGATACGCAGTATTTT; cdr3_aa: CASSRNGRGRSDTQYF
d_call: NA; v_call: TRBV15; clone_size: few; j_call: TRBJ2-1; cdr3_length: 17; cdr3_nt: TGTGCCACCAGCAGAGATCTGGCAGGGATGGGACGGAATGAGCAGTTCTTC; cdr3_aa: CATSRDLAGMGRNEQFF